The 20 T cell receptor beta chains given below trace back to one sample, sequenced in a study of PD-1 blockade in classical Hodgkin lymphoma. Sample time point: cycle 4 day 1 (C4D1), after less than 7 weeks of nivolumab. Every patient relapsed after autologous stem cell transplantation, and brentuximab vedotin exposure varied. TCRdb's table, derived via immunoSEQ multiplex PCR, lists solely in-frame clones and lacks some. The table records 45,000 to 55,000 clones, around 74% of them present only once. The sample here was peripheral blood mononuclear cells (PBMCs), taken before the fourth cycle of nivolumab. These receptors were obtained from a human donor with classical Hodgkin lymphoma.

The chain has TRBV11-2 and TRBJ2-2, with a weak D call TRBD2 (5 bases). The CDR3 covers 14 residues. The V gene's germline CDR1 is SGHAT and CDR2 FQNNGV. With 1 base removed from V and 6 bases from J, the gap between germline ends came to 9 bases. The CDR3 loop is CASSLAGGPGELFF. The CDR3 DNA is TGTGCCAGCAGCTTAGCGGGCGGGCCCGGGGAGCTGTTTTTT.

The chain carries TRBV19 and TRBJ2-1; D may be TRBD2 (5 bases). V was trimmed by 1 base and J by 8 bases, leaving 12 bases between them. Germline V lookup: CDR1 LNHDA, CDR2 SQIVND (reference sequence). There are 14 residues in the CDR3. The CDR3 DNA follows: TGTGCCAGTAGTATAGCCCGGTTGAGGGATGAGCAGTTCTTC. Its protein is CASSIARLRDEQFF.

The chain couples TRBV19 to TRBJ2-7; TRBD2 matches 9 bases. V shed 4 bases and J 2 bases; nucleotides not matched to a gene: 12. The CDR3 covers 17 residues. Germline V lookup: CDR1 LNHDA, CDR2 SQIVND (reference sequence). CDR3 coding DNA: TGTGCCAGTAGTAAATGGGGGTCGGGACTAGCAGCCTACGAGCAGTACTTC. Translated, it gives CASSKWGSGLAAYEQYF.

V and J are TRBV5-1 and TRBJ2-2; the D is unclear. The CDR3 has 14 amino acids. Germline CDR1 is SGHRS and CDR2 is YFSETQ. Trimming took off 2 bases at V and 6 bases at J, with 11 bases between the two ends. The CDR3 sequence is CASSFESVSGELFF. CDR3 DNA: TGCGCCAGCAGCTTTGAGTCAGTGTCCGGGGAGCTGTTTTTT.

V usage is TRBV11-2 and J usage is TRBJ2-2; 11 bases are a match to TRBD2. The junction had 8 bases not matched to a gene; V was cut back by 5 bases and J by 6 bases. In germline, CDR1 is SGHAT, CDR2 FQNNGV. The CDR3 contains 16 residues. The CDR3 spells CASSLLAGVSAGELFF. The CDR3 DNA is TGTGCCAGCAGCCTACTAGCGGGAGTTTCCGCCGGGGAGCTGTTTTTT.

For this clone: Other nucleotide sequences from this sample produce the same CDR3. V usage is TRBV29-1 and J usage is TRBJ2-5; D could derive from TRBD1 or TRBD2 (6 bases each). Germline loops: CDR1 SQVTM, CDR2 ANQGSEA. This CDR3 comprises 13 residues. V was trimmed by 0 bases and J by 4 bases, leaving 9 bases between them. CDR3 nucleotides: TGCAGCGTTGAAGAAGGAGGGGGAGAGACCCAGTACTTC. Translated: CSVEEGGGETQYF.

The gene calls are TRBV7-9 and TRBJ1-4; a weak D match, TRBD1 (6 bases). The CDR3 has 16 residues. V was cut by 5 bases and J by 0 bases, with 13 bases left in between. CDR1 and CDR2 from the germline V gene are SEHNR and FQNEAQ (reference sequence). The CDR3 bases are TGTGCCAGCAGCCCAGCGGGGGCCTCAACTAATGAAAAACTGTTTTTT. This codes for CASSPAGASTNEKLFF.

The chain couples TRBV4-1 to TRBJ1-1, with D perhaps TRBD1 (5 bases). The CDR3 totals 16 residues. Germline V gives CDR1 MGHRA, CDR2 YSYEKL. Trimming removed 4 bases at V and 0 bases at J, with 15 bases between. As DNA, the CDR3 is TGCGCCAGCAGCCCCATCCCCGGGACCATGAACACTGAAGCTTTCTTT. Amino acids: CASSPIPGTMNTEAFF.

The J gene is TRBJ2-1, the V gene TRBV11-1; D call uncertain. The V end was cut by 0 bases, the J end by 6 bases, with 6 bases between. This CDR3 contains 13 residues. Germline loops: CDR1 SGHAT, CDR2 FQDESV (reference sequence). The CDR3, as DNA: TGTGCCAGCAGCTTAGCGCCCCGCAATGAGCAGTTCTTC. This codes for CASSLAPRNEQFF.

DNA of the CDR3: TGTGCCAGCAGCTTAGAGGGTAGGGGGTTCAAAAACATTCAGTACTTC. The encoded protein is CASSLEGRGFKNIQYF. This chain connects TRBV7-2 to TRBJ2-4; D may be TRBD1 (6 bases). The CDR3 has 16 amino acids. From germline, CDR1 is SGHTA and CDR2 FQGNSA. Deletions cut 1 base from V and 3 bases from J, with 13 bases between.

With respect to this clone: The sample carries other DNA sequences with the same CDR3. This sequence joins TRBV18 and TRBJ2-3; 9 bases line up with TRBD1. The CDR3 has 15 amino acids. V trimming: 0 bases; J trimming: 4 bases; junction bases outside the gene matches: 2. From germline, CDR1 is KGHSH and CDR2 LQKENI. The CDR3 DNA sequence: TGTGCCAGCTCACCACCGGGACAGGGATCAGATACGCAGTATTTT. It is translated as CASSPPGQGSDTQYF.

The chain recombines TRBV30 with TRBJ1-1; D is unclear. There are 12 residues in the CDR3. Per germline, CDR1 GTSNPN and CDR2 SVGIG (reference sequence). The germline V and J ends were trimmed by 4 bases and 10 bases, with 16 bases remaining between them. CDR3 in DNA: TGTGCCTGGACCCCTATGACCGGGAGAGCTTTCTTT. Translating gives CAWTPMTGRAFF.

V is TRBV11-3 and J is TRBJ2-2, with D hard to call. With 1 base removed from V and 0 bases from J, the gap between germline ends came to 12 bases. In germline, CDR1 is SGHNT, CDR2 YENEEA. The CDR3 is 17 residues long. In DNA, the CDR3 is TGTGCCAGCAGCTTAGCATTCATTACTTCGAACACCGGGGAGCTGTTTTTT. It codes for CASSLAFITSNTGELFF. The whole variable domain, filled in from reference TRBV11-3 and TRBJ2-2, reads EAGVVQSPRYKIIEKKQPVAFWCNPISGHNTLYWYLQNLGQGPELLIRYENEEAVDDSQLPKDRFSAERLKGVDSTLKIQPAELGDSAVYLCASSLAFITSNTGELFFGEGSRLTVL.

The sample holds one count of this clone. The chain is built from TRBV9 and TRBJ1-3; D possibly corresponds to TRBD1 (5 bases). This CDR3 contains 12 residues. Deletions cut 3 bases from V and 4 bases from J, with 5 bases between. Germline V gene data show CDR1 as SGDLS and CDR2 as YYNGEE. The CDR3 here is CASSGQGNTIYF. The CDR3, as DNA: TGTGCCAGCAGCGGACAGGGAAACACCATATATTTT.

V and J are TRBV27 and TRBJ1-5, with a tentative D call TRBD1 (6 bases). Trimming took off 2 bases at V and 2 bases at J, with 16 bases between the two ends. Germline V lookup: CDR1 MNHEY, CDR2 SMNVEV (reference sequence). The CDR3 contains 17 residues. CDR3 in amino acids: CASSLRRDIDRNQPQHF. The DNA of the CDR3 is TGTGCCAGCAGTTTACGCAGGGACATCGATCGCAATCAGCCCCAGCATTTT.

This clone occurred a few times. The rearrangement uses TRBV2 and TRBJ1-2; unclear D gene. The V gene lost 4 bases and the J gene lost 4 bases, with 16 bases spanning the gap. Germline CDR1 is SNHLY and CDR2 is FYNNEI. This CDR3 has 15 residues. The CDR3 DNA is TGTGCCAGCAGTGTCCCCGGGTCAGAGAGCTATGGCTACACCTTC. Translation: CASSVPGSESYGYTF.

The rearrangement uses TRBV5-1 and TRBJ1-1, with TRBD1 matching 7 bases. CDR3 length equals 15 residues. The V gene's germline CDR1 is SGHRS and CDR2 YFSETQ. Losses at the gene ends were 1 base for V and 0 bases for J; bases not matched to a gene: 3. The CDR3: CASSLMGTVNTEAFF. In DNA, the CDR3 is TGCGCCAGCAGCTTGATGGGGACAGTGAACACTGAAGCTTTCTTT.

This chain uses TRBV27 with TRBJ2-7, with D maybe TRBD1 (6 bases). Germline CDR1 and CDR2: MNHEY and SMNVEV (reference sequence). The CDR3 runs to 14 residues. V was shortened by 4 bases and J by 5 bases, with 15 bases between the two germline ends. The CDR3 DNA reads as TGTGCCAGCAGTTACAGGGTGACTATAGACGAGCAGTACTTC. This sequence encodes CASSYRVTIDEQYF.

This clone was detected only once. The CDR3 is CASSLERLKETQYF. As DNA, the CDR3 is TGCGCCAGCAGCTTGGAGCGACTAAAAGAGACCCAGTACTTC. The chain combines TRBV5-1 with TRBJ2-5; D may be TRBD2 (5 bases). Germline CDR1 reads SGHRS; CDR2 reads YFSETQ. The CDR3 loop spans 14 amino acids. Deletions cut 0 bases from V and 3 bases from J, with 9 bases between. The variable domain in full, with the rest retrieved from reference TRBV5-1 and TRBJ2-5, is KAGVTQTPRYLIKTRGQQVTLSCSPISGHRSVSWYQQTPGQGLQFLFEYFSETQRNKGNFPGRFSGRQFSNSRSEMNVSTLELGDSALYLCASSLERLKETQYFGPGTRLLVL.

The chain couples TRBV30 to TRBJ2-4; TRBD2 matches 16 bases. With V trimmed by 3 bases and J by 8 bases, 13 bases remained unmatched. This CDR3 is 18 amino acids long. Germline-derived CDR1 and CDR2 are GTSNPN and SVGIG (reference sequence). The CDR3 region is CAWRAPGTSGRARDIQYF. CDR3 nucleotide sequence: TGTGCCTGGAGAGCGCCCGGGACTAGCGGGAGGGCCCGCGACATTCAGTACTTC.